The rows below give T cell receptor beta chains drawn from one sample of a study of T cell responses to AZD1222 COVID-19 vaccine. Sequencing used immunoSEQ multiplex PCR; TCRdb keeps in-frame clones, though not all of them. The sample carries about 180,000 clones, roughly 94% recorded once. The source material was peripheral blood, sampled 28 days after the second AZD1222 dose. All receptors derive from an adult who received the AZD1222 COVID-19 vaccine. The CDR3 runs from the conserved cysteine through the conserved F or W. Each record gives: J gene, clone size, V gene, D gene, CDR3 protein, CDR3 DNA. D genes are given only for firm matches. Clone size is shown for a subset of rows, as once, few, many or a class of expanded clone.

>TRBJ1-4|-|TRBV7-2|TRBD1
CASSLDRGRNEKLFF
TGTGCCAGCAGCTTAGACAGGGGTCGGAATGAAAAACTGTTTTTT
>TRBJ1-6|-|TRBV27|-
CASSFQGWDSPLHF
TGTGCCAGCAGTTTCCAGGGATGGGACTCACCCCTCCACTTT
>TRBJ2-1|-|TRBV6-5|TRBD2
CASSTGLGRGEQFF
TGTGCCAGCAGTACCGGACTAGGTAGAGGTGAGCAGTTCTTC
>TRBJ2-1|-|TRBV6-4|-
CASSEGEEYNEQFF
TGTGCCAGCAGTGAAGGTGAGGAATACAATGAGCAGTTCTTC
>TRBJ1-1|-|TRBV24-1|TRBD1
CATSEFGTGGTEAFF
TGTGCCACCAGTGAATTCGGGACAGGGGGAACTGAAGCTTTCTTT
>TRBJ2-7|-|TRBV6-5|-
CASTGDPGPYEQYF
TGTGCCAGCACAGGCGACCCAGGACCCTACGAGCAGTACTTC
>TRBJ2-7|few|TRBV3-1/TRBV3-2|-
CASSQGFQASYEQYF
TGTGCCAGCAGCCAAGGTTTCCAGGCCTCCTACGAGCAGTACTTC
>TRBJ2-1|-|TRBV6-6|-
CASSRQAEQFF
TGTGCCAGCAGTCGACAGGCGGAGCAGTTCTTC
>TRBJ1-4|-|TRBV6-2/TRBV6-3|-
CASSYTPRDTIPVATNEKLFF
TGTGCCAGCAGTTATACCCCCCGGGACACCATCCCCGTTGCAACTAATGAAAAACTGTTTTTT
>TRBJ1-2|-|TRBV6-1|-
CASSDMWGAGGYTF
TGTGCCAGCAGTGACATGTGGGGGGCGGGTGGCTACACCTTC
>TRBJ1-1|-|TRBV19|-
CASSMSTEAFF
TGTGCCAGTAGTATGAGCACTGAAGCTTTCTTT
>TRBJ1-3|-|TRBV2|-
CASRGPTTGNTIYF
TGTGCCAGCAGGGGGCCTACCACTGGAAACACCATATATTTT
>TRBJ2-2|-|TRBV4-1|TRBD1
CASSQDRDRGFGELFF
TGCGCCAGCAGCCAAGATCGGGACAGGGGGTTCGGGGAGCTGTTTTTT
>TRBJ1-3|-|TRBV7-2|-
CACQKGPSGNTIYF
TGTGCCTGTCAAAAGGGACCTTCTGGAAACACCATATATTTT
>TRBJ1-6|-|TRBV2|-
CASSLLGKGVSPLHF
TGTGCCAGTTCACTCTTGGGGAAGGGAGTGTCACCCCTCCACTTT
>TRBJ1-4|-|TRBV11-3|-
CASSHRGQDEKLFF
TGTGCCAGCAGCCACCGAGGACAAGATGAAAAACTGTTTTTT
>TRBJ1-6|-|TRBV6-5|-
CASSRTDDNSPLHF
TGTGCCAGCAGTCGGACGGACGATAATTCACCCCTCCACTTT
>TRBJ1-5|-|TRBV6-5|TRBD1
CASSLGQGAQPQHF
TGTGCCAGCAGTCTGGGACAGGGGGCTCAGCCCCAGCATTTT
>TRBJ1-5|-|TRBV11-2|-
CASSPGQISNQPQHF
TGTGCCAGCAGCCCCGGACAGATTAGCAATCAGCCCCAGCATTTT
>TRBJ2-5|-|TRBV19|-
CASSKGREETQYF
TGTGCCAGTAGTAAGGGCAGAGAAGAGACCCAGTACTTC
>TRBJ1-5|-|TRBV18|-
CASSPWGGEQPQHF
TGTGCCAGCTCACCTTGGGGAGGGGAGCAGCCCCAGCATTTT
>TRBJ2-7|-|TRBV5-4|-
CASSFLGLLPYEQYF
TGTGCCAGCAGCTTCTTGGGCTTACTCCCCTATGAGCAGTACTTC
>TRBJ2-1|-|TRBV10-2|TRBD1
CASSLQGGINNEQFF
TGCGCCAGCAGTCTACAGGGGGGAATTAACAATGAGCAGTTCTTC
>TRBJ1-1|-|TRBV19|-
CASSGTSNTEAFF
TGTGCCAGTAGTGGGACATCGAACACTGAAGCTTTCTTT
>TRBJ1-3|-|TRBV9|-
CASSVDGTWGNTIYF
TGTGCCAGCAGCGTGGATGGGACGTGGGGAAACACCATATATTTT
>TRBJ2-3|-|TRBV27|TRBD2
CASSSRLAGAYTQYF
TGTGCCAGCAGTTCCAGACTAGCGGGGGCGTATACGCAGTATTTT
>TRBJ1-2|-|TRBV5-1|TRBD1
CASSPGQGEYGYTF
TGCGCCAGCAGCCCCGGACAGGGCGAATATGGCTACACCTTC
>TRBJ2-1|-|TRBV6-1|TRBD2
CASSEEGSGSMNYNEQFF
TGTGCCAGCAGTGAAGAAGGTAGCGGGAGCATGAACTACAATGAGCAGTTCTTC
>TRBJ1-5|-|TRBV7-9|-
CASSLDSRNNQPQHF
TGTGCCAGCAGCTTAGATAGCAGGAACAATCAGCCCCAGCATTTT
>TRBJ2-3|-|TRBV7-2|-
CASSLDLLGHGTDTQYF
TGTGCCAGCAGCTTAGATCTCTTGGGACATGGCACAGATACGCAGTATTTT
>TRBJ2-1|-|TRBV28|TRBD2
CASKAGGPRNEQFF
TGTGCCAGCAAGGCGGGAGGGCCAAGAAATGAGCAGTTCTTC
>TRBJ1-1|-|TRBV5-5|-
CASSLQRMNTEAFF
TGTGCCAGCAGCTTGCAGCGAATGAACACTGAAGCTTTCTTT
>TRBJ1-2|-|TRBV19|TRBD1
CASSIGQGLGGYTF
TGTGCCAGTAGTATCGGACAGGGGTTGGGTGGCTACACCTTC
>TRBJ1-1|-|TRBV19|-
CASKRYTEAFF
TGTGCCAGTAAGCGGTACACTGAAGCTTTCTTT
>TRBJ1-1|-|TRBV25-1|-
CASSESSTRGYTEAFF
TGTGCCAGCAGTGAAAGTTCAACGCGGGGATATACTGAAGCTTTCTTT
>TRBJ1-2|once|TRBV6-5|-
CASSSRKGGLGGYTF
TGTGCCAGCAGTTCCCGAAAAGGGGGGCTAGGAGGCTACACCTTC
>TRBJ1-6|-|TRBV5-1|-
CASSRGTDRSPLHF
TGCGCCAGCAGCCGGGGGACGGACCGTTCACCCCTCCACTTT
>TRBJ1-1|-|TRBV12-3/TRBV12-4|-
CASSWGGTEAFF
TGTGCCAGCAGTTGGGGGGGAACTGAAGCTTTCTTT
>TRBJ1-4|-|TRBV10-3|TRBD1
CAIRGQGKNEKLFF
TGTGCCATCAGAGGACAGGGAAAGAATGAAAAACTGTTTTTT
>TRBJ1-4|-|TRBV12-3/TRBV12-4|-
CASTQGIKLFF
TGTGCCAGCACCCAGGGGATAAAACTGTTTTTT
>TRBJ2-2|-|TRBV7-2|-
CASSSNRDTGELFF
TGTGCCAGCAGCTCCAACAGGGACACCGGGGAGCTGTTTTTT
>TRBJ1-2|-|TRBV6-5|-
CASTPGRWGFGYTF
TGTGCCAGCACCCCGGGCCGTTGGGGGTTTGGCTACACCTTC
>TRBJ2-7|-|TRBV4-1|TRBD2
CASSQGLASYEQYF
TGCGCCAGCAGCCAAGGACTAGCGTCCTACGAGCAGTACTTC
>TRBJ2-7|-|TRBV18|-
CASSPSDRVYEQYF
TGTGCCAGCTCACCCTCGGACCGCGTTTACGAGCAGTACTTC
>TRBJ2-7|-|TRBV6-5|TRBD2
CAILTGLAYEQYF
TGTGCCATCCTGACTGGACTAGCGTACGAGCAGTACTTC
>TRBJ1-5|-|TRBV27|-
CASRIQVHQPQHF
TGTGCCAGTCGGATACAGGTCCATCAGCCCCAGCATTTT
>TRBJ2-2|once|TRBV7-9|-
CASSPTPGANTGELFF
TGTGCCAGCAGCCCCACCCCAGGGGCAAACACCGGGGAGCTGTTTTTT
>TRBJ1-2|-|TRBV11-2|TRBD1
CASSLQGYYGYTF
TGTGCCAGCAGCCTACAGGGGTACTATGGCTACACCTTC
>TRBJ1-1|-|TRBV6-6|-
CASSLGQGIPNTEAFF
TGTGCCAGCAGTTTAGGGCAGGGGATCCCTAACACTGAAGCTTTCTTT
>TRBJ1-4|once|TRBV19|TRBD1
CASSTGTGVRGEKLFF
TGTGCCAGTAGCACCGGGACAGGGGTCCGGGGTGAAAAACTGTTTTTT
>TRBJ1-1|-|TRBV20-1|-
CSASGPVNTEAFF
TGCAGTGCTAGTGGGCCGGTGAACACTGAAGCTTTCTTT
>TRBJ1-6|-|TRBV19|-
CASSIGGPLAPLHF
TGTGCCAGTAGTATAGGAGGGCCGTTGGCACCCCTCCACTTT